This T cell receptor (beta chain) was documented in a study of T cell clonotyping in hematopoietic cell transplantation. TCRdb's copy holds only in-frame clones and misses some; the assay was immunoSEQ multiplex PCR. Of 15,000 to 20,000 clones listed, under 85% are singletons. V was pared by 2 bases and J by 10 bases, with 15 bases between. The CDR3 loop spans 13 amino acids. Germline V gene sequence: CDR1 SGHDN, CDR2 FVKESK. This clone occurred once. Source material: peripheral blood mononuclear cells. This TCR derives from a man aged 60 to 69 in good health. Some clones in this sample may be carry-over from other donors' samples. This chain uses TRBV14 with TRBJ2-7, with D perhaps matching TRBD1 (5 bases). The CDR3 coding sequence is TGTGCCAGCAGCCAAAGCGCAGGGCCTACCCAGTACTTC. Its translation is CASSQSAGPTQYF.